Each of the 30 T cell receptor delta chains below was sequenced from the same sample in a study of gamma-delta T cells after stem cell transplantation. TCRdb reanalysed the RT-PCR reads with CATT. The sample consists of around 5,700 delta-chain clones, 9.8% of them appearing once. Sequencing was performed on gamma-delta T cells. The receptors shown here come from a human donor. It is not recorded whose cells these are; they may come from a transplant donor.

This clone was seen a few times. The rearrangement joins TRDV2 to TRDJ1; 10 bases agree with TRDD3. With 0 bases clipped from V and 0 bases from J, the junction kept 9 bases outside the gene matches. Per the germline V gene, CDR1 is GEAIGNYY and CDR2 is EKD. The CDR3 sequence is 18 residues long. CDR3 coding DNA: TGTGCCTGTGACACCGTTTTACTGGGGGATCGACACACCGATAAACTCATCTTT. It is translated as CACDTVLLGDRHTDKLIF.

By share, this clone ranks as medium-sized. The rearrangement joins TRDV2 to TRDJ1; 12 nucleotides match TRDD3. This CDR3 comprises 19 residues. V lost 2 bases, J lost 1 base, and 13 bases stayed unmatched. Looked up from germline, CDR1 is GEAIGNYY and CDR2 is EKD. CDR3 nucleotides: TGTGCCTGTGACAACCTCAGGACTGGGGGATACCCTGCCACCGATAAACTCATCTTT. Its protein is CACDNLRTGGYPATDKLIF.

This clone is classed as large (0.1 to 1%). At the DNA level, this CDR3 is encoded by other sequences in the same sample as well. The chain employs TRDV2 and TRDJ1, with 13 nucleotides matching TRDD3. CDR1 GEAIGNYY and CDR2 EKD come from the germline V gene. V dropped 1 base and J dropped 0; count of bases not matched to a gene: 13. The CDR3 has 20 amino acids. The CDR3 here is CACDTVQLGDTSLYTDKLIF. CDR3 coding DNA: TGTGCCTGTGACACAGTCCAACTGGGGGATACGTCTCTTTACACCGATAAACTCATCTTT.

The V gene is TRDV2, the J gene TRDJ3, with 13 bases aligning to TRDD3. The ends lost 5 bases at V and 2 bases at J; junction bases unmatched: 11. This CDR3 region has 20 residues. From germline, CDR1 is GEAIGNYY and CDR2 EKD. CDR3: CACGRVLGDTQAWDTRQMFF. The CDR3 coding sequence is TGTGCCTGTGGCAGAGTACTGGGGGATACGCAAGCCTGGGACACCCGACAGATGTTTTTC.

This clone was detected a few times. A much larger clone is a single base away; this may be a read error. The CDR3 region is CACDSVHQGGEQTAQLFF. DNA of the CDR3: TGTGCCTGTGACAGCGTACATCAGGGGGGAGAACAGACAGCACAACTCTTCTTT. The chain is built from TRDV2 and TRDJ2; the D gene is possibly TRDD3 (6 bases). The length of the CDR3 is 18 residues. V was cut by 2 bases and J by 4 bases, with 22 bases left in between. Looked up from germline, CDR1 is GEAIGNYY and CDR2 is EKD.

The chain links TRDV2 to TRDJ1; 7 bases are a match to TRDD3. The length of the CDR3 is 15 residues. Germline V gene sequence: CDR1 GEAIGNYY, CDR2 EKD. Germline trimming cut 0 bases from V and 4 bases from J; bases unmatched to any gene: 7. CDR3 in amino acids: CACDTWGTHVDKLIF. The CDR3 DNA follows: TGTGCCTGTGACACCTGGGGGACACATGTCGATAAACTCATCTTT.

This clone was seen a few times. The CDR3 spells CACDTVEWGTSSWDTRQMFF. CDR3 DNA sequence: TGTGCCTGTGACACCGTTGAATGGGGGACTAGCTCCTGGGACACCCGACAGATGTTTTTC. The rearrangement joins TRDV2 to TRDJ3; TRDD3 matches at 7 bases. Unmatched junction bases numbered 10, after V lost 0 bases and J lost 0 bases. Germline-derived CDR1 and CDR2 are GEAIGNYY and EKD. The CDR3 covers 20 residues.

In this sample, this clone is medium-sized. This chain links TRDV2 with TRDJ1; D might be TRDD3 (6 bases). The CDR3 totals 16 residues. V was clipped by 0 bases and J by 0 bases, with 13 bases between them. The germline V gene encodes CDR1 GEAIGNYY and CDR2 EKD. The CDR3 loop reads CACDTLGSPYTDKLIF. In DNA form, the CDR3 reads TGTGCCTGTGACACCCTGGGGTCCCCCTACACCGATAAACTCATCTTT.

To note about this clone: One junction end does not reproduce the germline sequence, and a read error may be involved. The V call is TRDV2, the J call TRDJ1; 12 nucleotides agree with TRDD3. Germline CDR1 reads GEAIGNYY; CDR2 reads EKD. The CDR3 totals 20 residues. The CDR3 nucleotides are TGTGCCTGTGACACCTTACTGGGGGATACAAGTGACCCCTACACCGATACACTCATCTTT. Its protein product is CACDTLLGDTSDPYTDTLIF.

This clone is deemed medium-sized. The V call is TRDV2, the J call TRDJ3; D is undetermined. Trimming pared 3 bases from V and 0 bases from J, leaving 11 bases between. The CDR3 runs to 17 residues. Germline V gene sequence: CDR1 GEAIGNYY, CDR2 EKD. The CDR3 coding sequence is TGTGCCTGTGACCCTAGTTCGAGCTCCTGGGACACCCGACAGATGTTTTTC. This gives the protein CACDPSSSSWDTRQMFF.

By share, this clone ranks as medium-sized. The chain couples TRDV2 to TRDJ1, with D tentatively TRDD3 (5 bases). V was clipped by 0 bases and J by 5 bases, with 24 bases between them. The CDR3 is 18 residues long. CDR1 is GEAIGNYY, CDR2 EKD, per germline. CDR3 sequence: CACDTVFVGTRKEDKLIF. The CDR3 DNA follows: TGTGCCTGTGACACCGTATTTGTGGGGACCCGGAAGGAGGATAAACTCATCTTT.

This clone came up a few times. A much larger clone differs by one base, so this may be a read error. The rearrangement joins TRDV2 to TRDJ1; D is ambiguous. The germline V and J ends were trimmed by 4 bases and 0 bases, with 8 bases remaining between them. From germline, CDR1 is GEAIGNYY and CDR2 EKD. The CDR3 covers 13 residues. The CDR3 DNA sequence: TGTGCCTGTGAAGCTGTGAACACCGATAAACTCATCTTT. It encodes CACEAVNTDKLIF.

This clone was found a few times. This DNA's translation and the protein TCRdb lists, from a much larger clone, do not match at residue 16, likely due to a read error; the protein shown is translated from the DNA. The chain combines TRDV2 with TRDJ1; 8 bases fit TRDD3. The CDR3 is 19 residues long. In germline, CDR1 is GEAIGNYY, CDR2 EKD. In DNA form, the CDR3 reads TGTGCCTGTGACACCGTAGCTGGGGGAGCCGACTTGTACACCGATAACCTCATCTTT. This codes for CACDTVAGGADLYTDNLIF.

Sample share makes this clone medium-sized. This may be a read error: a much more frequent sequence differs by one nucleotide. Other DNA sequences from this sample encode an identical CDR3 as well. The chain joins TRDV2 to TRDJ1; the D is unclear. CDR1 GEAIGNYY and CDR2 EKD come from the germline V gene. The CDR3 runs to 14 residues. Trimming cost V 0 bases and J 2 bases, with 9 bases left between them. The CDR3 DNA is TGTGCCTGTGACACCGTGACAGCTACCGATAAACTCATCTTT. This gives the protein CACDTVTATDKLIF.

This clone was seen a handful of times. The V call is TRDV2, the J call TRDJ1, with D possibly TRDD3 on 5 matching bases. The CDR3 contains 16 residues. Trimming removed 3 bases from V and 2 bases from J, with 18 bases in between. Germline V gives CDR1 GEAIGNYY, CDR2 EKD. The DNA for the CDR3 is TGTGCCTGTGACGCCCTGGGAACCGAGATTACCGATAAACTCATCTTT. As protein: CACDALGTEITDKLIF.

This clone qualifies as medium-sized. Other nucleotide sequences from this sample produce the same CDR3. The rearrangement uses TRDV2 and TRDJ3, with TRDD3 identical over 9 bases. The germline CDR1 and CDR2 sequences are GEAIGNYY and EKD. V shed 0 bases, J shed 0 bases, and the junction held 5 bases outside the gene matches. CDR3 length: 19 residues. CDR3 in DNA: TGTGCCTGTGACACCGGGGGATACCGGAGCTCCTGGGACACCCGACAGATGTTTTTC. It translates to CACDTGGYRSSWDTRQMFF.

Remarks on this clone: Because the CDR3's place on the DNA is in doubt, the DNA is left out and the CDR3 is given as listed by TCRdb. The J gene is TRDJ1, the V gene TRDV2; the table's D call TRDD3 went unverified against the DNA. The CDR3 adds up to 20 amino acids, both ends counted. Germline CDR1 GEAIGNYY, CDR2 EKD. The CDR3 reads CACDTPTASPWGLGTDKLIF.

This chain links TRDV2 with TRDJ1, with D perhaps matching TRDD3 (5 bases). The V gene's germline CDR1 is GEAIGNYY and CDR2 EKD. Trimming shortened V by 0 bases and J by 0 bases, and 13 bases separated the two germline ends. The CDR3 length is 16 residues. The DNA of the CDR3 is TGTGCCTGTGACACCGTTCAGGCGGGGGACACCGATAAACTCATCTTT. Its protein is CACDTVQAGDTDKLIF.

This clone has only a few counts. This chain connects TRDV2 to TRDJ1; 9 bases agree with TRDD3. Germline V CDR1 and CDR2: GEAIGNYY, EKD. The CDR3 is 17 residues long. V dropped 3 bases and J dropped 7; count of bases not matched to a gene: 17. The CDR3 DNA reads TGTGCCTGTGACCAGGTGCCGACCTGGGGGATCGGGCCTAAACTCATCTTT. It codes for CACDQVPTWGIGPKLIF.

This clone appeared once. V and J are TRDV3 and TRDJ1; possibly TRDD2 for D (6 bases). The CDR3 is 14 residues long. Looked up from germline, CDR1 is TVYSNPD and CDR2 is GDNSRS (reference sequence). Deletions cut 3 bases from V and 8 bases from J, with 22 bases between. CDR3 DNA sequence: TGTGCCTTCCGGATATCGCCTTCCGTTCGAAAACTCATCTTT. Translated, it gives CAFRISPSVRKLIF. The full variable domain, rest sourced from reference TRDV3 and TRDJ1, is CDKVTQSSPDQTVASGSEVVLLCTYDTVYSNPDLFWYRIRPDYSFQFVFYGDNSRSEGADFTQGRFSVKHILTQKAFHLVISPVRTEDSATYYCAFRISPSVRKLIFGKGTRVTVEP.

This clone came up a few times. TCRdb pairs this DNA with a much larger clone's protein that differs at residue 10, likely a read error; the protein shown was translated from the DNA. This chain joins TRDV2 and TRDJ1; 10 bases map to TRDD3. CDR3 length: 18 amino acids. J gave up 2 bases and V 3 bases, and 14 bases lay outside the gene matches. Germline V gives CDR1 GEAIGNYY, CDR2 EKD. This CDR3 reads CACDPVLGDASATDKLIF. The CDR3, as DNA: TGTGCCTGTGACCCCGTACTGGGGGATGCATCTGCTACCGATAAACTCATCTTT.

The chain joins TRDV2 to TRDJ1; 9 nucleotides agree with TRDD3. J lost 0 bases, V lost 2 bases, and 24 bases had no gene match. The CDR3 is 22 residues long. The germline gives CDR1 GEAIGNYY, CDR2 EKD. CDR3 nucleotide sequence: TGTGCCTGTGACATCCTTCCTCACGGAGGGGATACGGGCTCCCCGTACACCGATAAACTCATCTTT. Protein product: CACDILPHGGDTGSPYTDKLIF.

As concerns this clone: The mismatch at residue 9 between this DNA's translation and the TCRdb protein of a much larger clone likely reflects a read error; the protein shown is translated from the DNA. This chain joins TRDV2 and TRDJ1, with 7 bases identical to TRDD3. This CDR3 is 15 amino acids long. Germline CDR1 is GEAIGNYY and CDR2 is EKD. V shed 5 bases, J shed 1 base, and the junction held 9 bases outside the gene matches. CDR3 DNA: TGTGCCTGTGTCCATCTCCTGGGGGGCACCGATAAACTCATCTTT. It translates to CACVHLLGGTDKLIF.

Points on this clone: Only one base separates this from a far larger clonotype, so it likely reflects a read error. The V gene is TRDV2, the J gene TRDJ1, with TRDD3 identical over 13 bases. This CDR3 is 27 amino acids long. With 3 bases clipped from V and 1 base from J, the junction kept 37 bases outside the gene matches. CDR1 is GEAIGNYY, CDR2 EKD, per germline. The CDR3 region is CACDSLQVSTGAGPTGGYAFRTDKLIF. The DNA for the CDR3 is TGTGCCTGTGACTCCCTCCAAGTATCTACGGGCGCTGGGCCCACTGGGGGATACGCGTTTCGCACCGATAAACTCATCTTT.

This clone has only a few counts. The chain couples TRDV2 to TRDJ2; 9 nucleotides match TRDD3. CDR1 GEAIGNYY and CDR2 EKD come from the germline V gene. This CDR3 spans 16 amino acids. The ends lost 1 base at V and 1 base at J; junction bases unmatched: 3. CDR3 DNA sequence: TGTGCCTGTGACACGCTGGGGGATTTTTTGACAGCACAACTCTTCTTT. Protein: CACDTLGDFLTAQLFF.

Only a few counts were recorded for this clone. The chain couples TRDV2 to TRDJ1; 12 positions match TRDD3. Germline V gene lookup returns CDR1 GEAIGNYY and CDR2 EKD. J gave up 2 bases and V 3 bases, and 12 bases lay outside the gene matches. The CDR3 length is 18 residues. This CDR3 reads CACDFLLGDTTGTDKLIF. The CDR3 DNA sequence: TGTGCCTGTGACTTCCTACTGGGGGATACCACGGGGACCGATAAACTCATCTTT.

In this sample, this clone turned up a few times. The chain is built from TRDV1 and TRDJ1, with a weak D call TRDD3 (6 bases). The length of the CDR3 is 18 residues. The ends were cut back, 2 bases at V and 3 bases at J, with 22 bases in the middle. Germline V gene data show CDR1 as TSWWSYY and CDR2 as QGS. The CDR3 loop is CALGETRRIPLYADKLIF. The CDR3 nucleotides read TGTGCTCTTGGGGAAACCCGGAGGATACCCCTGTACGCCGATAAACTCATCTTT.

The chain links TRDV1 to TRDJ1; 12 positions match TRDD3. The V gene end was trimmed by 6 bases and the J gene end by 6 bases; junction bases not matched to a gene: 17. CDR3 length equals 18 residues. The germline V gene encodes CDR1 TSWWSYY and CDR2 QGS. The CDR3 DNA sequence: TGTGCTCTTGGCTGTTCCTACCCTGGGGGATACGACGTCAATAAACTCATCTTT. The encoded protein is CALGCSYPGGYDVNKLIF.

This clone was counted between two and nine times. The gene calls are TRDV2 and TRDJ1, with 11 bases aligning to TRDD3. Per the germline V gene, CDR1 is GEAIGNYY and CDR2 is EKD. The J segment lost 1 base and the V segment lost 4 bases, leaving 7 bases of the junction unmatched. The CDR3 length is 16 residues. The CDR3 DNA follows: TGTGCCTGTGATCCTCTGGGGGATACAACCACCGATAAACTCATCTTT. Residues: CACDPLGDTTTDKLIF.

This chain joins TRDV2 and TRDJ1; 8 nucleotides match TRDD3. After removal of 3 bases from V and 0 bases from J, the junction contained 8 bases not matched to a gene. The CDR3 is 16 amino acids. Germline CDR1 is GEAIGNYY and CDR2 is EKD. CDR3 bases: TGTGCCTGTGACGCTCTCCTTGGGGGATACACCGATAAACTCATCTTT. Encoded protein: CACDALLGGYTDKLIF.